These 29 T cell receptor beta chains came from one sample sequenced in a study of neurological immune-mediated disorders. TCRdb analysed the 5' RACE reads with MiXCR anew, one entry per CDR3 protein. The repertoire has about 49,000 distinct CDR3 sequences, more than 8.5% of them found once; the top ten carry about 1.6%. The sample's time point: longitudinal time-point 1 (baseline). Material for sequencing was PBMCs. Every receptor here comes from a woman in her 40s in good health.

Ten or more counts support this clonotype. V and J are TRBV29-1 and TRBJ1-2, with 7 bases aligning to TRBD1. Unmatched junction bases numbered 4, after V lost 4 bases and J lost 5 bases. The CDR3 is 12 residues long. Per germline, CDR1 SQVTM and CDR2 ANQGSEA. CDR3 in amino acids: CSVGETGYGYTF. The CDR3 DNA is TGCAGCGTTGGTGAGACAGGGTATGGCTACACCTTC.

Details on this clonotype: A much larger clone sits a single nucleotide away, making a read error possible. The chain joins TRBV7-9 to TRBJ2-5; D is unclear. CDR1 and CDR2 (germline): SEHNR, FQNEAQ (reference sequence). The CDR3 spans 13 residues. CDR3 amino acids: CANSYRQEETQYF. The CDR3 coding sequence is TGTGCCAACAGCTATAGGCAGGAAGAGACCCAGTACTTC.

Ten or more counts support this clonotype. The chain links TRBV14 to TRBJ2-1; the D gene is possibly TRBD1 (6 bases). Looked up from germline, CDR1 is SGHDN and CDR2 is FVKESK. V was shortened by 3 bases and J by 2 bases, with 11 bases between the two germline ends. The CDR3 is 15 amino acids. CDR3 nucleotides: TGTGCCAGCAGCCACTTGGCAGGGGCCTACAATGAGCAGTTCTTC. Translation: CASSHLAGAYNEQFF.

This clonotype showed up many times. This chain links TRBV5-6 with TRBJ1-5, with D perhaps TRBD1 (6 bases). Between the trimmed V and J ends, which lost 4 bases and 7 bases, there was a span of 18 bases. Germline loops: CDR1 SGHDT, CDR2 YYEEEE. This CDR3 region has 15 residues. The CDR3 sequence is CASSQHTRGDQPQHF. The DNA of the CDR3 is TGTGCCAGCAGCCAACACACAAGGGGGGACCAGCCCCAGCATTTT.

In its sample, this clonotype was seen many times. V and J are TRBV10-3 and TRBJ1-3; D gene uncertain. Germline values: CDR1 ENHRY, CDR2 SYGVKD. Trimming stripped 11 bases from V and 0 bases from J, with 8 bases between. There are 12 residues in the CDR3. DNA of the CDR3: TGTGCCGCCGAGTACTCTGGAAACACCATATATTTT. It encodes CAAEYSGNTIYF.

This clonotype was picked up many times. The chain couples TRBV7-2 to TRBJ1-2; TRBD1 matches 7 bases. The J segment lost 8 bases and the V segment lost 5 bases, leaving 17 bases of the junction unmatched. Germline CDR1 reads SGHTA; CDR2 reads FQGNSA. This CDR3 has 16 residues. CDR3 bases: TGTGCCAGCAGCCTTATCACAGCAGGGGGGGGTGGAGGCTACACCTTC. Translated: CASSLITAGGGGGYTF.

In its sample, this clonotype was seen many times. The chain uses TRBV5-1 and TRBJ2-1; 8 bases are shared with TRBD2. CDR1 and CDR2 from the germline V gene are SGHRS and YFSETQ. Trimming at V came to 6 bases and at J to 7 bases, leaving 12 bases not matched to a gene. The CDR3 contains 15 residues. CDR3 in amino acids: CASTYQAGAKNEQFF. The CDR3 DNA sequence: TGCGCCAGCACCTATCAAGCGGGAGCGAAAAATGAGCAGTTCTTC. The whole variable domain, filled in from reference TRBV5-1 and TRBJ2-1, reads KAGVTQTPRYLIKTRGQQVTLSCSPISGHRSVSWYQQTPGQGLQFLFEYFSETQRNKGNFPGRFSGRQFSNSRSEMNVSTLELGDSALYLCASTYQAGAKNEQFFGPGTRLTVL.

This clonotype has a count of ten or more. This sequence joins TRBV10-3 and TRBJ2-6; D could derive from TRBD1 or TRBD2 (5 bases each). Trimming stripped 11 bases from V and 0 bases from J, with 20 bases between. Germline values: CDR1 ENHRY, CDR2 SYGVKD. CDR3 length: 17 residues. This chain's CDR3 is CASTPGDGNSGANVLTF. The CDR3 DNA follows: TGTGCCTCCACGCCTGGGGACGGAAACTCTGGGGCCAACGTCCTGACTTTC.

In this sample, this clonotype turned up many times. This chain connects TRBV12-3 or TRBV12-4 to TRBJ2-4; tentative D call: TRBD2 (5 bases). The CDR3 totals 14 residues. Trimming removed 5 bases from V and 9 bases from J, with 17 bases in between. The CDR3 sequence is CASSLTRSGSIQYF. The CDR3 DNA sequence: TGTGCCAGCAGTCTGACCAGGAGTGGGAGCATTCAGTACTTC.

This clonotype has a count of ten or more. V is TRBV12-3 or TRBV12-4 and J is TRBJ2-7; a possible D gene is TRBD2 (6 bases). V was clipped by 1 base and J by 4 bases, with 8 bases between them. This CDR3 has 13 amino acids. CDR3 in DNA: TGTGCCAGCAGTTTAGGCGGGATGTACGAGCAGTACTTC. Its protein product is CASSLGGMYEQYF.

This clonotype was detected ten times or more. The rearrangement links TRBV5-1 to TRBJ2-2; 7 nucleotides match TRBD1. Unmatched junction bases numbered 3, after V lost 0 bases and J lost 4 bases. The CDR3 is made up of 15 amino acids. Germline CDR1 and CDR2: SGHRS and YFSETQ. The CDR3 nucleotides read TGCGCCAGCAGCTTGGTCTCAGGGGGCACCGGGGAGCTGTTTTTT. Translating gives CASSLVSGGTGELFF.

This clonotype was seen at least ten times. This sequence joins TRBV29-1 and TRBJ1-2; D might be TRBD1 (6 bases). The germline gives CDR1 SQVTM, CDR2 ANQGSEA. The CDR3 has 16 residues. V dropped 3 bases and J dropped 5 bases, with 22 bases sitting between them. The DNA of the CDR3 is TGCAGCGTTGACGGACAGAGCACAGCAACCGGATATGGCTACACCTTC. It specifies CSVDGQSTATGYGYTF.

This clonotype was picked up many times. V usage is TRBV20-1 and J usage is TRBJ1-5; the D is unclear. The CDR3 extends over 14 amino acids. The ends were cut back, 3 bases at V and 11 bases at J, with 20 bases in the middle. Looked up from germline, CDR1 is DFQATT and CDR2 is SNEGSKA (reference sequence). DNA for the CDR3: TGCAGTGCTAGCCTCGGCGCGGGGAGTCGGACCCAGCATTTT. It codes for CSASLGAGSRTQHF.

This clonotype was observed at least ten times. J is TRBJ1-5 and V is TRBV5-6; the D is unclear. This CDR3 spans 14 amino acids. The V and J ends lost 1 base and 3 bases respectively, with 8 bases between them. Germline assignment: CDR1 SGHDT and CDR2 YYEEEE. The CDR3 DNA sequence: TGTGCCAGCAGCTTGTGGCGGTACAATCAGCCCCAGCATTTT. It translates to CASSLWRYNQPQHF.

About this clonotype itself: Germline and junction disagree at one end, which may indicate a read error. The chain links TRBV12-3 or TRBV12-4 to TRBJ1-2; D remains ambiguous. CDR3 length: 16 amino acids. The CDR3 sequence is CASSLGNTELNYGYTF. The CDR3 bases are TGTGCCAGCAGCTTAGGCAACACAGAGCTAAACTATGGCTACACCTTC.

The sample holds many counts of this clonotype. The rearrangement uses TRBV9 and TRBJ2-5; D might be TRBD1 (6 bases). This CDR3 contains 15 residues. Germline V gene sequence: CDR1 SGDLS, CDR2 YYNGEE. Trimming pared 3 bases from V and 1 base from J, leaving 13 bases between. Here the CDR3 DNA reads TGTGCCAGCAGCGAATACAGGGAACCCCAAGAGACCCAGTACTTC. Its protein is CASSEYREPQETQYF.

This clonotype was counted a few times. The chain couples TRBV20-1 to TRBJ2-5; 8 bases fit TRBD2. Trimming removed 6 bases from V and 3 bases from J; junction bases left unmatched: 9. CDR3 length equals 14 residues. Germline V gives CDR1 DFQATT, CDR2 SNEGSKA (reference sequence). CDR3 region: CSALRSGRKETQYF. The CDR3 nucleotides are TGCAGTGCATTGCGCAGCGGGAGAAAAGAGACCCAGTACTTC.

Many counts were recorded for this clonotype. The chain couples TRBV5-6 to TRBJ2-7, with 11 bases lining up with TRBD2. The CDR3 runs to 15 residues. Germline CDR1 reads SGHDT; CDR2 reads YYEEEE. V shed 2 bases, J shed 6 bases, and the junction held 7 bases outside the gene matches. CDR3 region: CASSFLTSGSGEQYF. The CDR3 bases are TGTGCCAGCAGCTTCCTTACTAGCGGGAGTGGCGAGCAGTACTTC.

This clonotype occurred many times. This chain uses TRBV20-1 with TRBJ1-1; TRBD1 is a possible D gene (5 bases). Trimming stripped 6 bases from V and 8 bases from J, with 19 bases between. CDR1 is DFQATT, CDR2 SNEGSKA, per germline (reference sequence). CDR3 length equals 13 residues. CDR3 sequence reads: CSALAVGTIEAFF. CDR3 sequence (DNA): TGCAGTGCGTTAGCCGTGGGGACTATCGAAGCTTTCTTT.

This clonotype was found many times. For the CDR3, the DNA is TGCAGTGCTATACCGGGACAATCGCGTGGCTACACCTTC. It encodes CSAIPGQSRGYTF. This chain uses TRBV20-1 with TRBJ1-2; a possible D gene is TRBD1 (6 bases). The CDR3 has 13 residues. V was cut by 4 bases and J by 7 bases, with 16 bases left in between. Germline V CDR1 and CDR2: DFQATT, SNEGSKA (reference sequence).

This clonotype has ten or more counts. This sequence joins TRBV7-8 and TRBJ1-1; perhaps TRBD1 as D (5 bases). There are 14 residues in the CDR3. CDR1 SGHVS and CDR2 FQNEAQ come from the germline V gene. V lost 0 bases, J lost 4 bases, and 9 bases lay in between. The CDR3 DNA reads TGTGCCAGCAGCTTAGCCGGGGGAGGCACTGAAGCTTTCTTT. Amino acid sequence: CASSLAGGGTEAFF.

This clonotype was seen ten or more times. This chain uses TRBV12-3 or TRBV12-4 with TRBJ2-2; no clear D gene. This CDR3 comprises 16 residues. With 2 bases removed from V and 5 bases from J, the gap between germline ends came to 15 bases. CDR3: CASSLLSSVDTGELFF. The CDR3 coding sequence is TGTGCCAGCAGTTTACTTTCTAGTGTTGATACCGGGGAGCTGTTTTTT.

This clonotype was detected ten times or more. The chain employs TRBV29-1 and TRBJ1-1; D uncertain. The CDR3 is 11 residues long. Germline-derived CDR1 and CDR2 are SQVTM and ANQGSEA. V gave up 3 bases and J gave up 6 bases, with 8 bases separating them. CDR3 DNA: TGCAGCGTTGACCAGCAGGCTGAAGCTTTCTTT. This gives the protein CSVDQQAEAFF.

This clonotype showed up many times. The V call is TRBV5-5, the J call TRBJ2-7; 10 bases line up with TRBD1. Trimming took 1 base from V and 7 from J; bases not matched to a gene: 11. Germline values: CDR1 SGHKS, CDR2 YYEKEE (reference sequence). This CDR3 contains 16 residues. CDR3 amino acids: CASSLRVGQGRGEQYF. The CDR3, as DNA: TGTGCCAGCAGCTTGCGAGTGGGACAGGGGAGAGGAGAGCAGTACTTC.

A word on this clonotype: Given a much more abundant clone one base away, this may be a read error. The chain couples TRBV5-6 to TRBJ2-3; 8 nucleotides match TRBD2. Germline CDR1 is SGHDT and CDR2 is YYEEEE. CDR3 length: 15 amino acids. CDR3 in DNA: TGTGTCAGCAGCTACCAAGCGGGAGCAGCGGATACGCAGTATTTT. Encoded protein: CVSSYQAGAADTQYF. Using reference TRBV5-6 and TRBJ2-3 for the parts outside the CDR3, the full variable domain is DAGVTQSPTHLIKTRGQQVTLRCSPKSGHDTVSWYQQALGQGPQFIFQYYEEEERQRGNFPDRFSGHQFPNYSSELNVNALLLGDSALYLCVSSYQAGAADTQYFGPGTRLTVL.

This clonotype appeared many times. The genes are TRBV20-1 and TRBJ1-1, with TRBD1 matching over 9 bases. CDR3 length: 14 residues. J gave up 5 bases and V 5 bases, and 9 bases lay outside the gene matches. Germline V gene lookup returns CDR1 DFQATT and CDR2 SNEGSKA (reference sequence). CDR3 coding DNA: TGCAGTGCTGCACAGGGGGCGGGAGGGACTGAAGCTTTCTTT. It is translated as CSAAQGAGGTEAFF.

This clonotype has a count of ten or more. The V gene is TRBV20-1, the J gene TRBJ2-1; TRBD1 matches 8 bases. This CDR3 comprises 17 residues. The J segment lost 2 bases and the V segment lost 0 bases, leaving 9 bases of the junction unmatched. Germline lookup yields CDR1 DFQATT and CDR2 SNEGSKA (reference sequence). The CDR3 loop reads CSARDLKGTGTYNEQFF. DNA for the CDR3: TGCAGTGCTAGAGATCTAAAGGGGACAGGTACCTACAATGAGCAGTTCTTC.

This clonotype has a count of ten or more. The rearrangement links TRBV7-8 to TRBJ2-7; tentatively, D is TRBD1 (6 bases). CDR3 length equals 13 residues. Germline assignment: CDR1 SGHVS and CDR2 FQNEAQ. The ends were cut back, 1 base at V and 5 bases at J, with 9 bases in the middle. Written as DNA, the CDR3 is TGTGCCAGCAGCTTAGGACAGGCCAACGAGCAGTACTTC. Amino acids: CASSLGQANEQYF.

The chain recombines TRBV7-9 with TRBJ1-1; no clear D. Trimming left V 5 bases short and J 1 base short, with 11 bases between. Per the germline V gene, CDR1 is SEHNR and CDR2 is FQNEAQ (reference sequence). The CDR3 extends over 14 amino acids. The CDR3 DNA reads TGTGCCAGCAGCCTCCGGACGGCGAACACTGAAGCTTTCTTT. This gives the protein CASSLRTANTEAFF.